These T cell receptor beta chains were read from a single sample in a study of blood T cell repertoires in COVID-19. Sequenced by immunoSEQ multiplex PCR; TCRdb stores in-frame clones only, minus some. The sample yields hundreds of thousands of clones, around 87% seen once. Sequencing used peripheral blood. The source is a woman aged 55-70 years with COVID-19, enrolled during active disease. Both conserved end residues are part of each CDR3. The order of the fields is clone size, D gene, J gene, V gene, CDR3 DNA, CDR3 protein. A D gene is named only where the DNA matches it firmly. Clone size is shown for a subset of rows, as once, few, many or a class of expanded clone.

-,TRBD1,TRBJ2-2,TRBV28,TGTGCCAGCAGGGGGACAGGGGGTAGGGGAAGCACCGGGGAGCTGTTTTTT,CASRGTGGRGSTGELFF
-,-,TRBJ2-7,TRBV6-5,TGTGCCAGCAGCCGAGAGGGACTTACCAGGCCGGAGCAGTACTTC,CASSREGLTRPEQYF
once,-,TRBJ2-7,TRBV4-1,TGCGCCAGCAGCCAAGGAGCCTACGAGCCCTCCTACGAGCAGTACTTC,CASSQGAYEPSYEQYF
-,-,TRBJ1-5,TRBV7-9,TGTGCCAGCAGTCTAGTCACCAGTTATAGCAATCAGCCCCAGCATTTT,CASSLVTSYSNQPQHF
-,-,TRBJ1-1,TRBV27,TGTGCCAGCCGACAGCGTCGGAAGATTAACACTGAAGCTTTCTTT,CASRQRRKINTEAFF
once,-,TRBJ2-3,TRBV7-3,TGTGCCAGCAGCTTAGCTCAGGGCACAGATACGCAGTATTTT,CASSLAQGTDTQYF
-,-,TRBJ1-5,TRBV28,TGTGCCAGCAGGGGCGGGGGGTTTAGCAATCAGCCCCAGCATTTT,CASRGGGFSNQPQHF
-,-,TRBJ1-1,TRBV6-5,TGTGCCACGTGGACTGGAATGAACACTGAAGCTTTCTTT,CATWTGMNTEAFF
-,-,TRBJ1-4,TRBV18,TGTGCCAGCTCACCACTGCTCAGTGCAACTAATGAAAAACTGTTTTTT,CASSPLLSATNEKLFF
-,-,TRBJ2-4,TRBV15,TGTGCCACCAGCAAGGAAACAGGGAGTGGAACCAAAAACATTCAGTACTTC,CATSKETGSGTKNIQYF
-,TRBD2,TRBJ2-2,TRBV18,TGTGCCAGCTCACCATCTTTAGCGGGGGCCGCGAACACCGGGGAGCTGTTTTTT,CASSPSLAGAANTGELFF
-,-,TRBJ1-2,TRBV18,TGTGCCAGCTCAGGACAGACTTCTAACTATGGCTACACCTTC,CASSGQTSNYGYTF
-,-,TRBJ2-3,TRBV3-1/TRBV3-2,TGTGCCAGCAGCCAAGGCACTAATGCAGATACGCAGTATTTT,CASSQGTNADTQYF
-,TRBD2,TRBJ2-7,TRBV6-1,TGTGCCAGCAGTGAGGGGACAGCGGGGGGCTACGAGCAGTACTTC,CASSEGTAGGYEQYF
-,-,TRBJ1-5,TRBV5-1,TGCGCCAGCAGCCCAGAAACAGGGAACAATCAGCCCCAGCATTTT,CASSPETGNNQPQHF
once,TRBD1,TRBJ1-6,TRBV2,TGTGCCAGCAGTGGGGGACAGGGTCATTTAAATTCACCCCTCCACTTT,CASSGGQGHLNSPLHF
-,TRBD1,TRBJ1-4,TRBV5-6,TGTGCCAGCAGCCGGAGGTTGCCGGGACAGGCTGAAAAACTGTTTTTT,CASSRRLPGQAEKLFF
-,TRBD2,TRBJ2-3,TRBV18,TGTGCCAGCACCCAAGGCGGGGGGGCCTTCGATACGCAGTATTTT,CASTQGGGAFDTQYF
once,TRBD1,TRBJ1-1,TRBV6-6,TGTGCCAGCAGACTGACAGGGGCCCATGAAGCTTTCTTT,CASRLTGAHEAFF
-,TRBD1,TRBJ2-7,TRBV5-1,TGCGCCAGCAGCTTGTTCCGGGACAGGGCCTACGAGCAGTACTTC,CASSLFRDRAYEQYF
-,TRBD1,TRBJ2-7,TRBV28,TGTGCCAGCAGTCTGACAGGGTACTCCTACGAGCAGTACTTC,CASSLTGYSYEQYF
-,-,TRBJ1-6,TRBV11-2,TGTGCCAGCAGCTTAAGGGGGATTCTCTATTCACCCCTCCACTTT,CASSLRGILYSPLHF
-,TRBD2,TRBJ2-2,TRBV13,TGTGCCAGCACCGATCCGAGCGGGGTAGGGACCGGGGAGCTGTTTTTT,CASTDPSGVGTGELFF
-,TRBD1,TRBJ1-5,TRBV18,TGTGCCAGCTCACTGGGACAGGGGGATCAGCCCCAGCATTTT,CASSLGQGDQPQHF
-,TRBD2,TRBJ2-7,TRBV30,TGTGCCTGGAGTGTACGGGGGGGCGGGTACGAGCAGTACTTC,CAWSVRGGGYEQYF
-,-,TRBJ2-4,TRBV10-3,TGTGCCATAGACAGGAGAAAAGCCAAAAACATTCAGTACTTC,CAIDRRKAKNIQYF
-,-,TRBJ1-2,TRBV6-5,TGTGCCAGCAGTTACTCTAGGGGGGGGTATGGCTACACCTTC,CASSYSRGGYGYTF
-,TRBD1,TRBJ2-7,TRBV19,TGTGCCAGTAGTGTCGGACAGGGGAGCTCCTACGAGCAGTACTTC,CASSVGQGSSYEQYF
few,-,TRBJ1-2,TRBV29-1,TGCAGCGTTGAAGGACAGGCGAACTATGGCTACACCTTC,CSVEGQANYGYTF
once,-,TRBJ1-4,TRBV9,TGTGCCAGCAGCGCTTCGGATGAAAAACTGTTTTTT,CASSASDEKLFF
-,TRBD2,TRBJ2-3,TRBV9,TGTGCCAGCACCCGGGACTACACGGCGGCAGATACGCAGTATTTT,CASTRDYTAADTQYF
-,-,TRBJ1-2,TRBV5-1,TGCGCCAGCAGCTTGGAGGCAGGCTATGGCTACACCTTC,CASSLEAGYGYTF
-,TRBD1,TRBJ2-1,TRBV4-2,TGTGCCAGCAGCCAAGGACAGGGCGGTACCAATGAGCAGTTCTTC,CASSQGQGGTNEQFF
-,TRBD1,TRBJ1-6,TRBV19,TGTGCCAGTAGCCGACAGGGGAAGCGGTCACCCCTCCACTTT,CASSRQGKRSPLHF
once,-,TRBJ1-1,TRBV13,TGTGCCAGCAGCTTAGAAGGACATTCGAACACTGAAGCTTTCTTT,CASSLEGHSNTEAFF
-,-,TRBJ1-2,TRBV27,TGTGCCAGCAGTTCAACAGGATTAAGCTACACCTTC,CASSSTGLSYTF
-,TRBD1,TRBJ1-6,TRBV5-1,TGCGCCAGCAGCAGACAGGGGGCTGGCGATTCACCCCTCCACTTT,CASSRQGAGDSPLHF
-,-,TRBJ1-1,TRBV7-8,TGTGCCAGCAGCTTATTTCTAGAGAACACTGAAGCTTTCTTT,CASSLFLENTEAFF
-,TRBD2,TRBJ2-2,TRBV12-5,TGTGCTAGTGGTTTGGCCGGGGGGAGTGTGCCCGGGGAGCTGTTTTTT,CASGLAGGSVPGELFF
-,TRBD1,TRBJ2-2,TRBV7-2,TGTGCCAGCAGCCCTTCAGGGGGCCTTTTTACCGGGGAGCTGTTTTTT,CASSPSGGLFTGELFF
-,TRBD1,TRBJ1-2,TRBV2,TGTGCCAGCAGTGAAACCAGGGACAGTTATGGCTACACCTTC,CASSETRDSYGYTF
-,TRBD2,TRBJ2-3,TRBV11-3,TGTGCCAGCACCGGGGGGGGCACAGATACGCAGTATTTT,CASTGGGTDTQYF
-,-,TRBJ2-1,TRBV14,TGTGCCAGCAGCCTCGAGGATAAGCCTAGTCCGGGGTCCAATGAGCAGTTCTTC,CASSLEDKPSPGSNEQFF
-,-,TRBJ1-1,TRBV5-4,TGTGCCAGCAGCTTGGATTCGGTTTTGAACACTGAAGCTTTCTTT,CASSLDSVLNTEAFF
once,-,TRBJ2-5,TRBV24-1,TGTGCCACCAGTGATTTCCGGGGTAGGGAAGAGACCCAGTACTTC,CATSDFRGREETQYF
-,-,TRBJ2-2,TRBV11-3,TGTGCCAGCAGCCCGGAGGGGTCCGGGGAGCTGTTTTTT,CASSPEGSGELFF
-,TRBD1,TRBJ1-2,TRBV9,TGTGCCAGCAGCGTAGGACAGGGGGGCTATGGCTACACCTTC,CASSVGQGGYGYTF
few,TRBD1,TRBJ1-2,TRBV3-1/TRBV3-2,TGTGCCAGCAGCCAAGATGGGACAGCAAAACGCTACACCTTC,CASSQDGTAKRYTF
once,-,TRBJ2-1,TRBV10-3,TGTGCCATCAGTAGGTCCCTGACCCCTTGGGCAGATGAGCAGTTCTTC,CAISRSLTPWADEQFF
-,-,TRBJ2-2,TRBV19,TGTGCCAGTAGTAACGGGGGGCTGGACACCGGGGAGCTGTTTTTT,CASSNGGLDTGELFF
-,-,TRBJ2-4,TRBV30,TGTGCCTGGAGTGGTGGCTCCCTAAACATTCAGTACTTC,CAWSGGSLNIQYF
-,-,TRBJ1-2,TRBV6-5,TGTGCCAGCTGGAGGAGGGAGAACTATGGCTACACCTTC,CASWRRENYGYTF
-,TRBD2,TRBJ2-5,TRBV5-4,TGTGCCAGCAGCACTAGCGGGGGGGGGCCTGAGAAGACCCAGTACTTC,CASSTSGGGPEKTQYF